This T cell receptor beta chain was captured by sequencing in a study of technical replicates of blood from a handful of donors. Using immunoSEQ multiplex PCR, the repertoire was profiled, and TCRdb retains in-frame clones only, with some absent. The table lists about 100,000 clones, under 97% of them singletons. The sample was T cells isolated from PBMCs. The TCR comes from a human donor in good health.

CDR3 residues: CASIDRGLLREQYF. The CDR3 DNA reads as TGTGCCAGCATCGACAGGGGGCTTTTGAGGGAGCAGTACTTC. The rearrangement joins TRBV6-1 to TRBJ2-7; 10 bases are shared with TRBD1. V shed 7 bases, J shed 7 bases, and the junction held 10 bases outside the gene matches. CDR3 length equals 14 residues. Germline-derived CDR1 and CDR2 are MNHNS and SASEGT.